Listed here is a single T cell receptor (beta chain). Trimming pared 0 bases from V and 7 bases from J, leaving 10 bases between. This CDR3 is built from 14 residues. Germline V CDR1 and CDR2: LGHDT, YNNKEL (reference sequence). The sample belongs to a study of blood T cell repertoires in COVID-19. Profiling relied on immunoSEQ multiplex PCR, and the TCRdb table lists in-frame clones only, not all of them. The sample lists about 170,000 clones; about 80% were seen once. This clonotype originated in a human donor with acute or convalescent COVID-19. The donor label of this sample is uncertain. The source material was peripheral blood. This chain connects TRBV3-1 (or the pseudogene TRBV3-2) to TRBJ1-5, with TRBD1 as a possible D gene (6 bases). CDR3 bases: TGTGCCAGCAGCCAAGATCGTCAGGGGCAGCCCCAGCATTTT. Translated: CASSQDRQGQPQHF.